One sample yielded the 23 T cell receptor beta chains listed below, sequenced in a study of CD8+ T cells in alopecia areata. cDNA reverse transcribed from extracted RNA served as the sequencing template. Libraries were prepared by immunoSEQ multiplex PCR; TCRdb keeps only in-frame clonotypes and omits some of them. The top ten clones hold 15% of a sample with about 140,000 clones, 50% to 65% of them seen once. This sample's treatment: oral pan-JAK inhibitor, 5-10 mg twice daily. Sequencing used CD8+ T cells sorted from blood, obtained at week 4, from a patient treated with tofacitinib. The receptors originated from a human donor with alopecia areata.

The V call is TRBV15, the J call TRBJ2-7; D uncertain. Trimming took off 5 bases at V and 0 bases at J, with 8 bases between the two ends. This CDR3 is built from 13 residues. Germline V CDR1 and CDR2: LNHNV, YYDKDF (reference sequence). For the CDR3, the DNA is TGTGCCACCAGCCTAGACCCCTCCTACGAGCAGTACTTC. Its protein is CATSLDPSYEQYF.

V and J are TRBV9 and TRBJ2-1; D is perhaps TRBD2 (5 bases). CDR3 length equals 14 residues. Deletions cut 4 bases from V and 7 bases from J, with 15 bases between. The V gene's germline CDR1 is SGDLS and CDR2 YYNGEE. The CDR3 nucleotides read TGTGCCAGCAGCCCAGCGGTGCGATTTAATGAGCAGTTCTTC. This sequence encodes CASSPAVRFNEQFF.

CDR3 bases: TGTGCCAGCAGCTTAACAGCGGGGGAGTACAATGAGCAGTTCTTC. As protein: CASSLTAGEYNEQFF. V gene TRBV7-9 combines with J gene TRBJ2-1, with 8 bases aligning to TRBD2. The V segment lost 2 bases and the J segment 4 bases; nucleotides outside the gene matches: 4. This CDR3 spans 15 amino acids. Germline V CDR1 and CDR2: SEHNR, FQNEAQ (reference sequence).

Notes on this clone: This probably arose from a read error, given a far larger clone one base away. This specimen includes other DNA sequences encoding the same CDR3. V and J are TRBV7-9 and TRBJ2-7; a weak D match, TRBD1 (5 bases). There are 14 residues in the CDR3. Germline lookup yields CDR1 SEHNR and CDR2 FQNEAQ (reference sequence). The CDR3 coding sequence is TGCGCCAGCAGCCAAGATACCCAGGGCTACGAGCAGTACTTC. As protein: CASSQDTQGYEQYF. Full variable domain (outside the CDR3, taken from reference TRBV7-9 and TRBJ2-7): DTGVSQNPRHKITKRGQNVTFRCDPISEHNRLYWYRQTLGQGPEFLTYFQNEAQLEKSRLLSDRFSAERPKGSFSTLEIQRTEQGDSAMYLCASSQDTQGYEQYFGPGTRLTVT.

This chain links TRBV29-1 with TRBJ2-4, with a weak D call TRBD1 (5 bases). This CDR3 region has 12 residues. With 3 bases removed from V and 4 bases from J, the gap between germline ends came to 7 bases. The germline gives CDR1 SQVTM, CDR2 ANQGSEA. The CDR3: CSVEPGKNIQYF. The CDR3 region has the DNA TGCAGCGTTGAGCCAGGGAAAAACATTCAGTACTTC. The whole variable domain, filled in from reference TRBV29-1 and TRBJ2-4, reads SAVISQKPSRDICQRGTSLTIQCQVDSQVTMMFWYRQQPGQSLTLIATANQGSEATYESGFVIDKFPISRPNLTFSTLTVSNMSPEDSSIYLCSVEPGKNIQYFGAGTRLSVL.

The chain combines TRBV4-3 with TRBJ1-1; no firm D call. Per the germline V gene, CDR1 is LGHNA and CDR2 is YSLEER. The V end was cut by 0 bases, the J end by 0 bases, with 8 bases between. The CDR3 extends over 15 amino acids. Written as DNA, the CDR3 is TGCGCCAGCAGCCAAGACGTCCCCGTGAACACTGAAGCTTTCTTT. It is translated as CASSQDVPVNTEAFF.

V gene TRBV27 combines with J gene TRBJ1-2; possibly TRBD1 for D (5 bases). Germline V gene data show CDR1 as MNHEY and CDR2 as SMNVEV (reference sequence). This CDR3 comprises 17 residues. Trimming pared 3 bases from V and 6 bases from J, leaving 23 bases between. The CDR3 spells CASSLDQGHGDLHGYTF. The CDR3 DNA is TGTGCCAGCAGTTTGGACCAGGGCCATGGGGATTTACATGGCTACACCTTC.

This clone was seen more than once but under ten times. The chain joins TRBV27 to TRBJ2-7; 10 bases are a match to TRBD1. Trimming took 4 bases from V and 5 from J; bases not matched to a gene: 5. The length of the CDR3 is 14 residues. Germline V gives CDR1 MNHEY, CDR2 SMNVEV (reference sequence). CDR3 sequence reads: CASSWGQGSHEQYF. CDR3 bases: TGTGCCAGCAGTTGGGGACAGGGGTCCCACGAGCAGTACTTC.

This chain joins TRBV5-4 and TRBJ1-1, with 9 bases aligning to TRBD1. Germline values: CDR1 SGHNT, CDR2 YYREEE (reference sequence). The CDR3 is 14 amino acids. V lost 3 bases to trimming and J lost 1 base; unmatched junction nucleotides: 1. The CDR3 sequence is CASSWTGANTEAFF. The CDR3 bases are TGTGCCAGCAGCTGGACAGGGGCGAACACTGAAGCTTTCTTT.

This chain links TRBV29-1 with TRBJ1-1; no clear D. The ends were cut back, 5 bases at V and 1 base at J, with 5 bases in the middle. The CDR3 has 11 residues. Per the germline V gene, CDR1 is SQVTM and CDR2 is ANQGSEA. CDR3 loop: CSVRSNTEAFF. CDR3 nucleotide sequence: TGCAGCGTTCGATCGAACACTGAAGCTTTCTTT.

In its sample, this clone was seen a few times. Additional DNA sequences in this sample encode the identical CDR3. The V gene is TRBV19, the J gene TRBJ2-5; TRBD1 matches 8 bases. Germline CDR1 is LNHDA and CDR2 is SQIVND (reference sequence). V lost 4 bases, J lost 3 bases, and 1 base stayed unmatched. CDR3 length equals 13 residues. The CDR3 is CASSTDREETQYF. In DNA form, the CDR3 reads TGTGCCAGTAGTACGGACAGGGAAGAGACCCAGTACTTC.

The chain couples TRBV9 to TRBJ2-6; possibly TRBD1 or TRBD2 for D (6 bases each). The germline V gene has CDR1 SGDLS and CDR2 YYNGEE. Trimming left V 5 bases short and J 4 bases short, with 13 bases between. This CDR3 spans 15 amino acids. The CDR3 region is CASSEGGTGANVLTF. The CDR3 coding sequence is TGTGCCAGCAGTGAGGGGGGTACCGGGGCCAACGTCCTGACTTTC.

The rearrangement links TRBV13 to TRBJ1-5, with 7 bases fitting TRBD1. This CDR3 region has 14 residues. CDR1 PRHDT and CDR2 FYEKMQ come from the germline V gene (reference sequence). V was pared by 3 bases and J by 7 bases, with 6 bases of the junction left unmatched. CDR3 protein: CASSLGTEGQPQHF. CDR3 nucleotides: TGTGCCAGCAGCTTGGGGACAGAAGGGCAGCCCCAGCATTTT.

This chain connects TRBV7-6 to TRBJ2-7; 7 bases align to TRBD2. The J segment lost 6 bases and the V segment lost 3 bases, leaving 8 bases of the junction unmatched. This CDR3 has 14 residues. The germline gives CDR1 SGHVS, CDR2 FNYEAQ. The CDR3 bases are TGTGCCAGCAGCTTTGGGGGGGACCTCGGCGAGCAGTACTTC. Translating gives CASSFGGDLGEQYF.

The CDR3 coding sequence is TGTGCCAGCAGCACCGGGGTAGACTACGAGCAGTACTTC. Its translation: CASSTGVDYEQYF. This chain links TRBV7-9 with TRBJ2-7, with D perhaps TRBD2 (5 bases). CDR1 and CDR2 from the germline V gene are SEHNR and FQNEAQ (reference sequence). Deletions cut 5 bases from V and 3 bases from J, with 11 bases between. CDR3 size: 13 residues.

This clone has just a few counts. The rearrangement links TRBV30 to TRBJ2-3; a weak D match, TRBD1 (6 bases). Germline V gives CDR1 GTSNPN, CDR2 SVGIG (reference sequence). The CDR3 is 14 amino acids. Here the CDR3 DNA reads TGTGCTTACGTGTCAGGGGACGGCACAGATACGCAGTATTTT. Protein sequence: CAYVSGDGTDTQYF.

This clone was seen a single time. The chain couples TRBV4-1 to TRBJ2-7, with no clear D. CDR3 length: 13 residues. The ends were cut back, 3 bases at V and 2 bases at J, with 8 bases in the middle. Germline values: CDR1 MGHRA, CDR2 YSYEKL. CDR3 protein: CASSHRLTYEQYF. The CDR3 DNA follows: TGCGCCAGCAGCCATAGACTGACCTACGAGCAGTACTTC.

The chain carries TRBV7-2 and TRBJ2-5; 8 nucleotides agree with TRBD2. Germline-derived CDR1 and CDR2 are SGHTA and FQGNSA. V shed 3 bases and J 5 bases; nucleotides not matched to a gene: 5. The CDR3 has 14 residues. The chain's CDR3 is CASSLLAGGETQYF. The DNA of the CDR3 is TGTGCCAGCAGCTTGCTAGCGGGCGGTGAGACCCAGTACTTC.

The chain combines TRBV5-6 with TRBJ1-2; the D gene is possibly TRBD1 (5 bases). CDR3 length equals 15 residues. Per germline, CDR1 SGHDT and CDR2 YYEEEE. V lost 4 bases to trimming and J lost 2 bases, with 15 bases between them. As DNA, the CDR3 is TGTGCCAGCAGCCCCGAGGGGAGAGTAAACTATGGCTACACCTTC. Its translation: CASSPEGRVNYGYTF.

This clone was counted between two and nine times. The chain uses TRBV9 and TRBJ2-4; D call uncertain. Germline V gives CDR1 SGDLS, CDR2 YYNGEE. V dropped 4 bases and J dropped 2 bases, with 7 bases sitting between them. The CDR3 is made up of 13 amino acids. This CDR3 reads CASSMGTKNIQYF. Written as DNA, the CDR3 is TGTGCCAGCAGCATGGGAACCAAAAACATTCAGTACTTC. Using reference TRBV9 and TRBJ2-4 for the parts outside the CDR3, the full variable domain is DSGVTQTPKHLITATGQRVTLRCSPRSGDLSVYWYQQSLDQGLQFLIQYYNGEERAKGNILERFSAQQFPDLHSELNLSSLELGDSALYFCASSMGTKNIQYFGAGTRLSVL.

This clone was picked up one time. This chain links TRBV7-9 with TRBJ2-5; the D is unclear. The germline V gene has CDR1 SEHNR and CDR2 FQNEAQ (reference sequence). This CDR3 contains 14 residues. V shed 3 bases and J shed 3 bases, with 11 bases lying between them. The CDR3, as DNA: TGTGCCAGCAGCTTGGTTGTAGGTGAAGAGACCCAGTACTTC. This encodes CASSLVVGEETQYF.

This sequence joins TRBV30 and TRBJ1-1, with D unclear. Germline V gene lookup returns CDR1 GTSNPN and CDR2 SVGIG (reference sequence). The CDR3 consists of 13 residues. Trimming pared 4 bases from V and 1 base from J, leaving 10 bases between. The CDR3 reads CAWIGPSNTEAFF. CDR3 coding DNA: TGTGCCTGGATCGGGCCTTCGAACACTGAAGCTTTCTTT.

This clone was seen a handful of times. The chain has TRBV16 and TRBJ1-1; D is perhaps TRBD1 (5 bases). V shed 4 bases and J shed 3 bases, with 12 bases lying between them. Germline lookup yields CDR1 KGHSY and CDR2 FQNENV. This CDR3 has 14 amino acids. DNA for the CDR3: TGTGCCAGCAGCCTATCAGGGTCGGACACTGAAGCTTTCTTT. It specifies CASSLSGSDTEAFF.